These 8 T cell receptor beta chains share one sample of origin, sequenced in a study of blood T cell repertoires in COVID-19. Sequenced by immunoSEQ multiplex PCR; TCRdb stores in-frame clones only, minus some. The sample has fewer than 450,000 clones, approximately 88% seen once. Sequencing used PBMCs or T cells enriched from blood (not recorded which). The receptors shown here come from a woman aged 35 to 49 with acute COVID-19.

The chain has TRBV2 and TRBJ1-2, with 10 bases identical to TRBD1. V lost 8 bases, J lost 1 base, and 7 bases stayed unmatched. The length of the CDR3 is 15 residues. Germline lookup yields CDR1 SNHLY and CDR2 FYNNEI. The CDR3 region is CASGTGAAFNYGYTF. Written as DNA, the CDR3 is TGTGCCAGCGGGACAGGGGCGGCCTTTAACTATGGCTACACCTTC. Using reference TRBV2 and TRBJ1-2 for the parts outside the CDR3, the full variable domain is EPEVTQTPSHQVTQMGQEVILRCVPISNHLYFYWYRQILGQKVEFLVSFYNNEISEKSEIFDDQFSVERPDGSNFTLKIRSTKLEDSAMYFCASGTGAAFNYGYTFGSGTRLTVV.

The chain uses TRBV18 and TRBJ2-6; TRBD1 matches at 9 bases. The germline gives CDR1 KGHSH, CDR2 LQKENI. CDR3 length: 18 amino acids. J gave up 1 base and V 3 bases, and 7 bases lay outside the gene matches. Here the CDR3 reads CASSPPGQGASGANVLTF. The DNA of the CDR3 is TGTGCCAGCTCACCCCCGGGACAGGGAGCTTCTGGGGCCAACGTCCTGACTTTC. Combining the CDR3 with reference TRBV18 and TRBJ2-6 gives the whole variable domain NAGVMQNPRHLVRRRGQEARLRCSPMKGHSHVYWYRQLPEEGLKFMVYLQKENIIDESGMPKERFSAEFPKEGPSILRIQQVVRGDSAAYFCASSPPGQGASGANVLTFGAGSRLTVL.

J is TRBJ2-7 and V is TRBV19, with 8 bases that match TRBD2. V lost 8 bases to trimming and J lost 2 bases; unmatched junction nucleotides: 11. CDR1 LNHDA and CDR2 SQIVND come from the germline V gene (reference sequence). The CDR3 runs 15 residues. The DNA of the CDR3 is TGTGCCAGTCGCAGCCAGGCGGGGGGAACCTACGAGCAGTACTTC. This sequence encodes CASRSQAGGTYEQYF.

This CDR3 reads CASRGDSGYGYTF. CDR3 DNA: TGTGCCAGCAGGGGGGACAGCGGCTATGGCTACACCTTC. The chain employs TRBV6-5 and TRBJ1-2; 7 bases agree with TRBD1. The CDR3 length is 13 residues. Losses at the gene ends were 6 bases for V and 4 bases for J; bases not matched to a gene: 5. Germline CDR1 reads MNHEY; CDR2 reads SVGAGI.

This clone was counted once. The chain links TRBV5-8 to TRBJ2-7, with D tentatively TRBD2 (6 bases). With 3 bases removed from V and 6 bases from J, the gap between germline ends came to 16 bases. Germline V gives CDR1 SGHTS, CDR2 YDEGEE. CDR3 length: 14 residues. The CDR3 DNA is TGTGCCAGCAGCTCCTACTCGCGGGGTTTCGAGCAGTACTTC. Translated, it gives CASSSYSRGFEQYF.

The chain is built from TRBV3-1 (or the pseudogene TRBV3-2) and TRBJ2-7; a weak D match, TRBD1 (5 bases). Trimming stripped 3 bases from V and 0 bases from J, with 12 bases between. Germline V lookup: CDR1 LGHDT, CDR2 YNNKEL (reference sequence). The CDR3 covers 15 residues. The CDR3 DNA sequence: TGTGCCAGCAGCCAGGGGCGATCCTCCTCCTACGAGCAGTACTTC. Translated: CASSQGRSSSYEQYF.

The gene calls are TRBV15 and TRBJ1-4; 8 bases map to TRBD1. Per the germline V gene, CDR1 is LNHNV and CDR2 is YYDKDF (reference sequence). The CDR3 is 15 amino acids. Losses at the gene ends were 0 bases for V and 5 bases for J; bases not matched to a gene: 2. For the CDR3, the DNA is TGTGCCACCAGCAGAGAGAGGACAGGGAATGAAAAACTGTTTTTT. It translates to CATSRERTGNEKLFF.

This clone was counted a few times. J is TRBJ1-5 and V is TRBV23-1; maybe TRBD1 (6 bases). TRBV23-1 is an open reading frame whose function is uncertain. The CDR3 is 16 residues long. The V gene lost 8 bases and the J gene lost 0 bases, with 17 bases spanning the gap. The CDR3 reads CASRSGDPDSNQPQHF. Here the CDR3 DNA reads TGCGCCAGCCGATCAGGGGACCCAGATAGCAATCAGCCCCAGCATTTT.